This is a list of T cell receptor beta chains from one sample in a study of blood T cell repertoires in COVID-19. The table came from immunoSEQ multiplex PCR; TCRdb's copy has only in-frame clones and leaves some out. There are under 200,000 clones in the sample; roughly 84% occur only once, and about 3.2% lies in the top ten. The sequencing input was PBMCs or T cells enriched from blood (not recorded which). All receptors come from a woman aged 25-40 years who had been exposed to COVID-19. The CDR3 runs from the conserved cysteine through the conserved F or W. Each record gives: clone size, J gene, V gene, CDR3 length, CDR3 protein. Size values are once, few and many counts, or a class for expanded clones, and some rows have none.

- TRBJ1-3 TRBV6-5 13 CASSPSSGNTIYF
- TRBJ2-5 TRBV19 16 CASSIGFAGGKETQYF
few TRBJ1-2 TRBV7-8 13 CASSLERNYGYTF
- TRBJ2-7 TRBV7-9 15 CASSLQGAVSYEQYF
- TRBJ2-3 TRBV15 14 CATSRDRSSTEQYF
- TRBJ1-4 TRBV7-9 15 CASSRGTATNEKLFF
- TRBJ1-6 TRBV15 16 CATSITRVPPNSPLHF
- TRBJ1-5 TRBV7-2 16 CASSLEQGVGNQPQHF
- TRBJ2-1 TRBV23-1 16 CASSPITSDSYNEQFF
- TRBJ2-7 TRBV13 16 CASSLAPGTGGGEQYF
- TRBJ1-2 TRBV7-9 15 CASSWEGVEGYGYTF
- TRBJ1-2 TRBV9 14 CASRAEDRNYGYTF
- TRBJ1-4 TRBV5-5 15 CASSFLGQGNEKLFF
- TRBJ2-5 TRBV11-2 15 CASSLNPGGGETQYF
once TRBJ2-1 TRBV18 15 CASSSLGQGTNEQFF
- TRBJ1-5 TRBV19 13 CASSMDRDQPQHF
- TRBJ2-5 TRBV3-1/TRBV3-2 16 CASSQVVPNSQETQYF
- TRBJ2-3 TRBV18 12 CASSQRTDTQYF
- TRBJ1-2 TRBV5-4 15 CASSLDSRGGYGYTF
- TRBJ1-5 TRBV30 17 CAWSVSGTVGSNQPQHF
- TRBJ2-7 TRBV13 11 CASSLRYEQYF